Detailed here is one T cell receptor beta chain. As yet, its antigen is unknown. Here immunoSEQ multiplex PCR was the method, and the copy in TCRdb shows in-frame clones only, minus some. The sample records about 18,000 clones, 65% to 90% being singletons. Described time point: 20-29 weeks after completion of therapy. The sample belongs to a study of T cell therapy after organ transplantation. Study-wide context: Therapy products were autologous CMV-specific T cells, peptide-expanded for two to three weeks. Two of the ten patients were classed as nonresponders.

Notes on the study in general: Reconstitution after therapy seemingly combined transferred and product-undetected endogenous clonotypes.

The sequenced sample was CD8+ T cells from blood, obtained after autologous CMV-specific T cell therapy. The TCR originated in a human patient who had received a solid organ transplant and had CMV disease. The T cells may come from the graft donor.

CDR3 nucleotide sequence: TGTGCCAGCAGTTACTCGGCAGATGGGGGAACTGAAGCTTTCTTT. It is translated as CASSYSADGGTEAFF. This chain joins TRBV6-5 and TRBJ1-1; D might be TRBD1 (5 bases). This CDR3 is 15 amino acids long. The ends were cut back, 0 bases at V and 5 bases at J, with 13 bases in the middle. Germline-derived CDR1 and CDR2 are MNHEY and SVGAGI.